These T cell receptor beta chains were read from a single sample in a study of T cell responses to AZD1222 COVID-19 vaccine. Here immunoSEQ multiplex PCR was the method, and the copy in TCRdb shows in-frame clones only, minus some. The table shows 110,000 to 150,000 clones, with about 92% occurring only once. Sample: peripheral blood, taken on day 0 of AZD1222 vaccination. The origin of the receptors is an adult in good health. Both conserved end residues are trimmed from each CDR3. The D gene is left open where the match is weak.

CDR3aa: ASSLQVGTEAF
v_gene: TRBV11-3
d_gene: .

CDR3aa: ASSQEAGFGETQY
v_gene: TRBV4-3
d_gene: .

CDR3aa: AIRGQSNQPQH
v_gene: TRBV10-3
d_gene: .

CDR3aa: ASSPGVEETQY
v_gene: TRBV18
d_gene: .

CDR3aa: ASSLSGGDNYGYT
v_gene: TRBV27
d_gene: .

CDR3aa: ASSHGRISYEQY
v_gene: TRBV3-1/TRBV3-2
d_gene: .

CDR3aa: ASSLDDRVWTEAF
v_gene: TRBV7-2
d_gene: TRBD1

CDR3aa: ASSTFRDRGLLGDTEAF
v_gene: TRBV19
d_gene: TRBD1

CDR3aa: ASSSVRVNQPQH
v_gene: TRBV5-8
d_gene: .

CDR3aa: SATWGPNQPQH
v_gene: TRBV29-1
d_gene: .

CDR3aa: AISDRDSNSNQPQH
v_gene: TRBV10-3
d_gene: TRBD1

CDR3aa: ASSLTGAETQY
v_gene: TRBV7-3
d_gene: .

CDR3aa: ASSARQGVSPLH
v_gene: TRBV7-9
d_gene: TRBD1